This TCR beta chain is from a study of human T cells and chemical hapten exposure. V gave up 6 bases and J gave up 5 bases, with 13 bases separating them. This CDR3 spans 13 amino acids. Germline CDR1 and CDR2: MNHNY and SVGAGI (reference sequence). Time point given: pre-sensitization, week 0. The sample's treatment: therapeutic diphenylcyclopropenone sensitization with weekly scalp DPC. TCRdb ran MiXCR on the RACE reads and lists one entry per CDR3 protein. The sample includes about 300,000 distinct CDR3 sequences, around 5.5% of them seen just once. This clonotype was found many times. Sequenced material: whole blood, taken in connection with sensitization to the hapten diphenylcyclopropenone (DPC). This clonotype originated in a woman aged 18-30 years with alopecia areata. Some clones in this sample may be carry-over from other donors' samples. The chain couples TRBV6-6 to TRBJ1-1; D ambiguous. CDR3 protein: CASSLDGDTEAFF. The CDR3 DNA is TGTGCCAGCAGCCTTGACGGGGATACTGAAGCTTTCTTT.